Listed below are T cell receptor beta chains from one sample, sequenced in a study of T cells in Graves' hyperthyroidism and ophthalmopathy. TCRdb passed the multiplex PCR reads through MiXCR, listing each CDR3 protein once. Counted here are some 760,000 distinct CDR3 sequences, roughly 15% occurring once; the ten biggest clones make up about 10%. What was sequenced was blood. Receptor source: a woman in her late teens or twenties with Graves' hyperthyroidism. The CDR3 runs from the conserved cysteine through the conserved F or W. D genes are given only for firm matches. Part of the rows lack a size; the others show once, few, many or a class for expanded clones.

TRBJ2-3	many	TRBV6-2/TRBV6-3	17	-	TGTGCCAGCACCCAGAGGGCCTATGGAGGTCCCACAGATACGCAGTATTTT	CASTQRAYGGPTDTQYF
TRBJ2-6	many	TRBV11-2	15	-	TGTGCCAGCAGCTTAGGCTACTCTGGGGCCAACGTCCTGACTTTC	CASSLGYSGANVLTF
TRBJ2-1	-	TRBV20-1	16	-	TGCAGTGCTAGAGGTCGCGGGCCAATCTCCTACAATGAGCAGTTCTTC	CSARGRGPISYNEQFF
TRBJ2-3	-	TRBV19	15	-	TGTGCCAGTAGTACCCTAGGAGTGAGCACAGATACGCAGTATTTT	CASSTLGVSTDTQYF
TRBJ2-5	many	TRBV2	16	TRBD2	TGTGCCAGCAGTGATAGCTTAGCGGGAGGCGGAAAGACCCAGTACTTC	CASSDSLAGGGKTQYF
TRBJ1-2	many	TRBV18	16	TRBD1	TGTGCCAGCTCACTCTCCGGGACAGGGGGCATCTATGGCTACACCTTC	CASSLSGTGGIYGYTF
TRBJ2-6	few	TRBV5-4	17	TRBD1	TGTGCCAGCAGCACCACAGGGGGCGGCTCTGGGGCCAACGTCCTGACTTTC	CASSTTGGGSGANVLTF
TRBJ2-7	many	TRBV7-8	14	-	TGTGCCAGCAGCCCAGCTGGCGGATCCTACGAGCAGTACTTC	CASSPAGGSYEQYF
TRBJ2-1	-	TRBV9	17	TRBD2	TGTGCCAGCAGCGTGGGCGGTAGCGGGACGTCCTACAATGAGCAGTTCTTC	CASSVGGSGTSYNEQFF
TRBJ1-1	many	TRBV14	16	-	TGTGCCAGCACCCAGGGCCAGAGCCTAATGAACACTGAAGCTTTCTTT	CASTQGQSLMNTEAFF
TRBJ2-3	few	TRBV28	13	-	TGTGCCACCTCGGGAGACCCCACAGATACGCAGTATTTT	CATSGDPTDTQYF
TRBJ1-5	many	TRBV12-3/TRBV12-4	17	-	TGTGCCAGCAGTTTAGAGGGAGGGTCTGGTAGCAATCAGCCCCAGCATTTT	CASSLEGGSGSNQPQHF
TRBJ2-1	-	TRBV7-9	15	TRBD2	TGTGCCAGCAGCTTACTGGCGGGAGTCTTGAATGAGCAGTTCTTC	CASSLLAGVLNEQFF
TRBJ2-7	few	TRBV13	19	TRBD2	TGTGCCAGCAGCTTACTTTCGACTAGCGGGAGAGGCGAGAGGTACGAGCAGTACTTC	CASSLLSTSGRGERYEQYF
TRBJ2-2	few	TRBV24-1	15	TRBD1	TGTGCCACCAGACCGGGACAGGGGGCCCCCGGGGAGCTGTTTTTT	CATRPGQGAPGELFF
TRBJ1-4	-	TRBV15	18	-	TGTGCCACCAGCAGAGATTCGTCCTTGGGGATCGGTAATGAAAAACTGTTTTTT	CATSRDSSLGIGNEKLFF
TRBJ2-1	few	TRBV20-1	19	TRBD2	TGCAGTGCTAGGGGGGGGAGGCAGCTAGCGGGAGCCGGTAGCAATGAGCAGTTCTTC	CSARGGRQLAGAGSNEQFF
TRBJ2-7	many	TRBV11-2	13	-	TGTGCCAGCAGCTTAACAGCATCCTACGAGCAGTACTTC	CASSLTASYEQYF
TRBJ2-1	many	TRBV5-1	13	-	TGCGCCAGCAGCTTGACAGGACCCGGTGAGCAGTTCTTC	CASSLTGPGEQFF
TRBJ1-1	few	TRBV29-1	12	-	TGCAGCGCCGGGGCGGTGAACACTGAAGCTTTCTTT	CSAGAVNTEAFF
TRBJ1-6	few	TRBV9	15	-	TGTGCCAGCAGCGTAGAATGGGGGGGAGATTCACCCCTCCACTTT	CASSVEWGGDSPLHF
TRBJ1-3	few	TRBV20-1	12	-	TGCAGTGCTCGGACAAGTGGAAACACCATATATTTT	CSARTSGNTIYF
TRBJ2-7	-	TRBV3-1	14	-	TGTGCCAGCAGCCAGGGTCACCCCCCGCGGGAGCAGTACTTC	CASSQGHPPREQYF
TRBJ1-2	many	TRBV2	15	-	TGTGCCAGCTCTAAAACCCCCGGGACTGGGGATGGCTACACCTTC	CASSKTPGTGDGYTF
TRBJ1-1	few	TRBV7-9	14	-	TGTGCCAGCAGCTTTAAAGGGAGTGGCACTGAAGCTTTCTTT	CASSFKGSGTEAFF
TRBJ2-4	-	TRBV28	19	-	TGTGCCAGCAGCCCCGTGCGGGGGCGCCGAATACTAGCCAAAAACATTCAGTACTTC	CASSPVRGRRILAKNIQYF
TRBJ2-2	few	TRBV7-6	16	TRBD2	TGTGCCAGCACCCCCCGGGGGACTAGCGGAACCGGGGAGCTGTTTTTT	CASTPRGTSGTGELFF
TRBJ2-7	many	TRBV19	13	TRBD1	TGTGCCAGCAGTCGACAGGGCTCCTACGAGCAGTACTTC	CASSRQGSYEQYF
TRBJ2-7	many	TRBV7-8	14	-	TGTGCCAGCAGCCCCCCACAGGGCACCTACGAGCAGTACTTC	CASSPPQGTYEQYF
TRBJ2-3	-	TRBV18	18	-	TGTGCCAGCTCACCACGATTGGAGCCAGCCCAGGAGTGGGATACGCAGTATTTT	CASSPRLEPAQEWDTQYF
TRBJ2-1	many	TRBV5-6	13	-	TGTGCCAGCAGCTTGGAAAGGGGGACAGAGCAGTTCTTC	CASSLERGTEQFF
TRBJ1-1	-	TRBV27	14	-	TGTGCCAGCAGTTTATATAAATCCCACACTGAAGCTTTCTTT	CASSLYKSHTEAFF
TRBJ2-1	many	TRBV11-2	14	-	TGTGCCAGCTCACCCGATACGGGAGAGGGTGAGCAGTTCTTC	CASSPDTGEGEQFF
TRBJ1-5	many	TRBV2	11	-	TGTGCCAGCAAGCGCGATCAGCCCCAGCATTTT	CASKRDQPQHF
TRBJ1-2	few	TRBV28	15	-	TGTGCCAGCAGCCACGCCCCCCAACAGTTCTATGGCTACACCTTC	CASSHAPQQFYGYTF
TRBJ2-1	-	TRBV28	16	TRBD2	TGTGCCAGCACCGGTGGGGGGAGGGCCGTAGCGAATGAGCAGTTCTTC	CASTGGGRAVANEQFF
TRBJ1-5	-	TRBV11-2	13	-	TGTGCCAGCAGCTTAGTTCGGGGCCAGCCCCAGCATTTT	CASSLVRGQPQHF
TRBJ1-2	many	TRBV12-3/TRBV12-4	13	-	TGTGCCAGCAGTTTGGGTGGGTCCCGGTCGTACACCTTC	CASSLGGSRSYTF
TRBJ2-2	many	TRBV7-2	12	-	TGTGCCAGCAGTGTGACCAACGGGGAGCTGTTTTTT	CASSVTNGELFF
TRBJ1-2	-	TRBV28	13	-	TGTGCCAGCAGTCCCGACGGTAATCATGGCTACACCTTC	CASSPDGNHGYTF
TRBJ1-5	few	TRBV4-3	15	-	TGCGCCAGCAGCCAAGATGGGGGCGCGGATCAGCCCCAGCATTTT	CASSQDGGADQPQHF